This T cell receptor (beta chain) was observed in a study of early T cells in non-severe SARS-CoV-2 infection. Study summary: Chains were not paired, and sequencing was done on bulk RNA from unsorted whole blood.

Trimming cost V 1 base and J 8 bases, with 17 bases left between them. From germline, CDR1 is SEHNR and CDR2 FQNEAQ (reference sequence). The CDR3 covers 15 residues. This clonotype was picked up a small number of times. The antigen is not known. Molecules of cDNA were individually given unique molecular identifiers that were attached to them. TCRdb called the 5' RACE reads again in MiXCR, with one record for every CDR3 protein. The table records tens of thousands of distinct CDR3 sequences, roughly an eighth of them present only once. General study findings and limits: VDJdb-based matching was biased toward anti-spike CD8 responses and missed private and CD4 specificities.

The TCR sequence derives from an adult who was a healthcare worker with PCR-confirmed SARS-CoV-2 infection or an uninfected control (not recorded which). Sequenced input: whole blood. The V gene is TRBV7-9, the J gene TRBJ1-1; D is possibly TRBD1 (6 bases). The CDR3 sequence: CASSLGSGARSEAFF. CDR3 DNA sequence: TGTGCCAGCAGCTTAGGTTCGGGGGCGCGATCCGAAGCTTTCTTT.